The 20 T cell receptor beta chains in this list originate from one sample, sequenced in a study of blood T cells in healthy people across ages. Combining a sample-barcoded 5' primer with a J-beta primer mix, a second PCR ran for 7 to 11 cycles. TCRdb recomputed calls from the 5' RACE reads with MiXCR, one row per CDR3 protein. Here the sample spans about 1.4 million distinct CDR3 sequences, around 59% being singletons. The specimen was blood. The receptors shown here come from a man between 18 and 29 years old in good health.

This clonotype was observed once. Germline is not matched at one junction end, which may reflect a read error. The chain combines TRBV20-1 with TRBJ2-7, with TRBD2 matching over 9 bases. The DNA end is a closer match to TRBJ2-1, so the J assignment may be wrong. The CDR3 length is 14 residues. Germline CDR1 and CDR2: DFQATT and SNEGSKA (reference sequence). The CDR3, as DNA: TGCAGCGCTAGGATAGCGGGAGCTTGGGGTGAGCAGTTCTTC. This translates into CSARIAGAWGEQFF.

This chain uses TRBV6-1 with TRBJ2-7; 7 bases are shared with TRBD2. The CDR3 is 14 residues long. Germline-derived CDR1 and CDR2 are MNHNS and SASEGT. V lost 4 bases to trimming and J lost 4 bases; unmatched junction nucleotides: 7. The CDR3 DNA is TGTGCCAGCAGTGCCGGGGAGGGGATTTACGAGCAGTACTTC. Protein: CASSAGEGIYEQYF.

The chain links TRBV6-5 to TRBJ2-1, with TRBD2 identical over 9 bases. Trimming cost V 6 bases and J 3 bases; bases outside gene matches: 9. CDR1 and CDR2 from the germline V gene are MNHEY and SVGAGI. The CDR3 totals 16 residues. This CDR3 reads CASRERGEGLYNEQFF. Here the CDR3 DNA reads TGTGCCAGCAGGGAGCGGGGGGAGGGGCTCTACAATGAGCAGTTCTTC.

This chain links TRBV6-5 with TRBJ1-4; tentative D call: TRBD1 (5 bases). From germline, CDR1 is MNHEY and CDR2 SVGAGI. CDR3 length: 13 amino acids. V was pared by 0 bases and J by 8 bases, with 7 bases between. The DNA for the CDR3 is TGTGCCAGCAGTTACTCAGGGGCCGAAAAACTGTTTTTT. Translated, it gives CASSYSGAEKLFF.

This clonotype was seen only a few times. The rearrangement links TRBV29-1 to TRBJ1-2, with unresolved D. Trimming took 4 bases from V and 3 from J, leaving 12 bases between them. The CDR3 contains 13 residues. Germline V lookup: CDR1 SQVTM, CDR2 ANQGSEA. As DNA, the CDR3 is TGCAGCGTTGGGCTCCAGGTAGACTATGGCTACACCTTC. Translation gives CSVGLQVDYGYTF.

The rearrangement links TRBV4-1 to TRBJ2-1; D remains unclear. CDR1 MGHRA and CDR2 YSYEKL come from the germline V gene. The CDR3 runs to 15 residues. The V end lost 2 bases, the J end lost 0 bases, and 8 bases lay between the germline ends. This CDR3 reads CASSQSARSYNEQFF. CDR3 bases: TGCGCCAGCAGCCAATCGGCTCGCTCCTACAATGAGCAGTTCTTC.

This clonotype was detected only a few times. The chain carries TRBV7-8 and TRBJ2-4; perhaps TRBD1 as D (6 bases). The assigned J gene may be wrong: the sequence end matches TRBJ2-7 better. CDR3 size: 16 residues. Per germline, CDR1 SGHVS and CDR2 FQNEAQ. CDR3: CASSLATWDIAYEQYF. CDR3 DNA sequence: TGTGCCAGCAGCTTAGCGACTTGGGACATAGCCTACGAGCAGTACTTC.

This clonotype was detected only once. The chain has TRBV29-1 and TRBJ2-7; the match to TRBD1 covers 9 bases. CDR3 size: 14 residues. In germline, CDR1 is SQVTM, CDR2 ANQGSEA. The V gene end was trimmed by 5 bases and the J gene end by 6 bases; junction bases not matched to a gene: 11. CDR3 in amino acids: CSVRGTGTTLEQYF. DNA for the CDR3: TGCAGCGTTAGGGGGACAGGGACTACCCTCGAGCAGTACTTC.

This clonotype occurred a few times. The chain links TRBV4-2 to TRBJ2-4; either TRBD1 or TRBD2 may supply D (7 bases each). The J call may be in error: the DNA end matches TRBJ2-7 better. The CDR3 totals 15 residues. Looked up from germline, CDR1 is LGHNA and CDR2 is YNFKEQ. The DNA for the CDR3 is TGTGCCAGCAGCCAGAGGCAGGGGGGGGTGTACGAGCAGTACTTC. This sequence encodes CASSQRQGGVYEQYF.

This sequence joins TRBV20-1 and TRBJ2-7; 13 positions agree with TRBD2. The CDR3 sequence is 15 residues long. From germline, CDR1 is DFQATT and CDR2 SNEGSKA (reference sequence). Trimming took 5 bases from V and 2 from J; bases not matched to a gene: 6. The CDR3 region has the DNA TGCAGTGCTTCCGGGACTAGCGGGGCCCCCTACGAGCAGTACTTC. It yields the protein CSASGTSGAPYEQYF.

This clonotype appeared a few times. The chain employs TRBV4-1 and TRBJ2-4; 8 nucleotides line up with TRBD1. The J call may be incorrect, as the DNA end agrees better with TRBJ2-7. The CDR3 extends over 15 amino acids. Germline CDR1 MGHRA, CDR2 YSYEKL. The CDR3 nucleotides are TGCGCCAGCAGCCTTTCGGACAGGGTCTACTACGAGCAGTACTTC. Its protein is CASSLSDRVYYEQYF.

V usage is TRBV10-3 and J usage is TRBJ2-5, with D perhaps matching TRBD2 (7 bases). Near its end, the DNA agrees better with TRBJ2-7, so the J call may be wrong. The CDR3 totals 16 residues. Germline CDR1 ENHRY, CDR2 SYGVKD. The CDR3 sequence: CAISESGGGYSYEQYF. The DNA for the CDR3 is TGTGCCATCAGTGAGTCAGGGGGGGGTTATTCCTACGAGCAGTACTTC.

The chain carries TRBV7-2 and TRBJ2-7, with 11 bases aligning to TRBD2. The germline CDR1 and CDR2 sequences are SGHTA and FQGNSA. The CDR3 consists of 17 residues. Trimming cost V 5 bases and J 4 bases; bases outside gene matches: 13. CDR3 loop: CASSQRFGASGGYEQYF. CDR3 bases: TGTGCCAGCAGCCAAAGGTTCGGTGCTAGCGGGGGGTACGAGCAGTACTTC.

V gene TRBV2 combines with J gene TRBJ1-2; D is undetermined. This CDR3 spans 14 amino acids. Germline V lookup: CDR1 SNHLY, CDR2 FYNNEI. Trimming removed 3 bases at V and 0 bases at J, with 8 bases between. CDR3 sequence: CASSEDGTNYGYTF. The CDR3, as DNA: TGTGCCAGCAGTGAGGACGGTACTAACTATGGCTACACCTTC. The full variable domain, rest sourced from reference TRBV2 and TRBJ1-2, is EPEVTQTPSHQVTQMGQEVILRCVPISNHLYFYWYRQILGQKVEFLVSFYNNEISEKSEIFDDQFSVERPDGSNFTLKIRSTKLEDSAMYFCASSEDGTNYGYTFGSGTRLTVV.

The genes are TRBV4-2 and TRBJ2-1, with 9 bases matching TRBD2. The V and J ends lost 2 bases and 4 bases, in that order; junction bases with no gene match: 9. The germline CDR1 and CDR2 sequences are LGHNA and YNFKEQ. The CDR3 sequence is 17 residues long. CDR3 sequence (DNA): TGTGCCAGCAGCCAATCAACCGGACTAGCGCCTTACAATGAGCAGTTCTTC. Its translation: CASSQSTGLAPYNEQFF.

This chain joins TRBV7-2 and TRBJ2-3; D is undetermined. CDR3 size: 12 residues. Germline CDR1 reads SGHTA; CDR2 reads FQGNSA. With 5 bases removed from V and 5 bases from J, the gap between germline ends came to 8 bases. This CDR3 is CASSARKDTQYF. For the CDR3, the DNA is TGTGCCAGCAGCGCGCGGAAAGATACGCAGTATTTT. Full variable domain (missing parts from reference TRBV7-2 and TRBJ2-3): GAGVSQSPSNKVTEKGKDVELRCDPISGHTALYWYRQSLGQGLEFLIYFQGNSAPDKSGLPSDRFSAERTGGSVSTLTIQRTQQEDSAVYLCASSARKDTQYFGPGTRLTVL.

CDR3 nucleotides: TGTGCCAGCAGCTTAGATGGGCCCCCGGAGACCCAGTACTTC. Protein sequence: CASSLDGPPETQYF. V gene TRBV11-2 combines with J gene TRBJ2-7; D not certain. The end of the DNA aligns better with TRBJ2-5, so the J call may be wrong. CDR3 size: 14 residues. Germline V gene sequence: CDR1 SGHAT, CDR2 FQNNGV.

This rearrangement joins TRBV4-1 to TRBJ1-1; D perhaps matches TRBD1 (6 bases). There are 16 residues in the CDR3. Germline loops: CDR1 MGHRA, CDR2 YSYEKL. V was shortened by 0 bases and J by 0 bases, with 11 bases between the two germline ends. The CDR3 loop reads CASSQEGGAMNTEAFF. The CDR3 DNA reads TGCGCCAGCAGCCAAGAAGGGGGAGCCATGAACACTGAAGCTTTCTTT.

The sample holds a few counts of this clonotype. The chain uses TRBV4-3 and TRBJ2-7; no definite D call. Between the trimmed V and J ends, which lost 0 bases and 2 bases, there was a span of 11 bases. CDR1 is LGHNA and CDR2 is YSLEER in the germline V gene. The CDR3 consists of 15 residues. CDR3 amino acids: CASSQDFRQAYEQYF. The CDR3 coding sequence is TGCGCCAGCAGCCAAGATTTCCGGCAGGCCTACGAGCAGTACTTC.

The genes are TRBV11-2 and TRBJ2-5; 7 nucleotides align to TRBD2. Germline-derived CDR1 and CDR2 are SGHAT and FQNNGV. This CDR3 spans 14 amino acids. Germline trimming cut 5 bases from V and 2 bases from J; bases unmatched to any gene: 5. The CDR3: CASSLSGEQETQYF. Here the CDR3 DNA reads TGTGCCAGCAGCCTCAGCGGGGAACAAGAGACCCAGTACTTC.